Shown below are 26 T cell receptor beta chains from a single sample sequenced in a study of long-term antiretroviral therapy in people with HIV. Investigators performed immunoSEQ version v3.0 at survey level. Method: immunoSEQ multiplex PCR; TCRdb's copy keeps in-frame clones and lacks some. In the table there are tens of thousands of clones, around 79% of which are singletons. The starting material was unsorted PBMCs, obtained 0.3 years after starting antiretroviral therapy. The receptors derive from a man aged 50-60 years with HIV.

The chain is built from TRBV27 and TRBJ1-6; 8 bases align to TRBD1. The CDR3 is 15 amino acids. The germline CDR1 and CDR2 sequences are MNHEY and SMNVEV (reference sequence). J was trimmed by 7 bases and V by 0 bases; bases with no gene match: 2. For the CDR3, the DNA is TGTGCCAGCAGTTTATCGTGGACAGGGAATTCACCCCTCCACTTT. Translation gives CASSLSWTGNSPLHF.

This clone has more than one count but fewer than ten. The rearrangement links TRBV6-4 to TRBJ2-3; 9 bases are shared with TRBD2. V trimming: 2 bases; J trimming: 4 bases; junction bases outside the gene matches: 4. The CDR3 has 15 residues. The germline V gene encodes CDR1 MRHNA and CDR2 SNTAGT. CDR3 bases: TGTGCCAGCAGTGACGGAGCGGGGGGCCCAGATACGCAGTATTTT. This translates into CASSDGAGGPDTQYF.

There are a few counts of this clone. V gene TRBV7-8 combines with J gene TRBJ2-1; weak D call: TRBD2 (6 bases). Per the germline V gene, CDR1 is SGHVS and CDR2 is FQNEAQ. The CDR3 is made up of 16 amino acids. Trimming stripped 0 bases from V and 3 bases from J, with 12 bases between. The CDR3 DNA follows: TGTGCCAGCAGCTTAGCAGCTAGCGAAATCTACAATGAGCAGTTCTTC. Protein: CASSLAASEIYNEQFF.

V is TRBV27 and J is TRBJ2-3, with 10 bases aligning to TRBD2. The CDR3 contains 20 residues. After removal of 5 bases from V and 2 bases from J, the junction contained 19 bases not matched to a gene. Looked up from germline, CDR1 is MNHEY and CDR2 is SMNVEV (reference sequence). The CDR3 is CASSEEASGSSNYDTDTQYF. In DNA form, the CDR3 reads TGTGCCAGCAGTGAGGAAGCTAGCGGGAGTTCTAACTACGACACAGATACGCAGTATTTT.

Only a few counts were recorded for this clone. The chain employs TRBV2 and TRBJ2-7; D remains unclear. Germline V gene data show CDR1 as SNHLY and CDR2 as FYNNEI. Deletions cut 2 bases from V and 5 bases from J, with 16 bases between. The CDR3 extends over 15 amino acids. Written as DNA, the CDR3 is TGTGCCAGCAGTGAACTTTTAGGGCAACTCCACGAGCAGTACTTC. Residues: CASSELLGQLHEQYF.

This chain joins TRBV5-6 and TRBJ1-2; D might be TRBD1 (5 bases). V lost 6 bases and J lost 4, with 16 bases in between. The CDR3 loop spans 14 amino acids. CDR1 SGHDT and CDR2 YYEEEE come from the germline V gene. DNA for the CDR3: TGTGCCAGCACGAGGGGTCAGGGCCTCTATGGCTACACCTTC. Protein product: CASTRGQGLYGYTF.

The chain has TRBV10-3 and TRBJ2-3, with no clear D. Germline V gives CDR1 ENHRY, CDR2 SYGVKD. The CDR3 spans 16 residues. Trimming stripped 0 bases from V and 1 base from J, with 11 bases between. The CDR3, as DNA: TGTGCCATCAGTGAGTCGACAAGGAAGGGCACAGATACGCAGTATTTT. Its translation: CAISESTRKGTDTQYF.

The chain employs TRBV4-1 and TRBJ2-5, with 16 bases that match TRBD2. Germline CDR1 reads MGHRA; CDR2 reads YSYEKL. V was clipped by 3 bases and J by 2 bases; unmatched bases: 6. This CDR3 has 18 residues. The CDR3 loop reads CASSHPGTSGGVQETQYF. The CDR3, as DNA: TGCGCCAGCAGCCATCCCGGGACTAGCGGGGGGGTTCAAGAGACCCAGTACTTC.

The CDR3 here is CASSPGTEQETQYF. In DNA form, the CDR3 reads TGTGCCAGTAGCCCGGGGACGGAGCAAGAGACCCAGTACTTC. The rearrangement joins TRBV19 to TRBJ2-5, with D perhaps matching TRBD1 or TRBD2 (5 bases each). Germline CDR1 reads LNHDA; CDR2 reads SQIVND (reference sequence). Trimming took 6 bases from V and 2 from J, leaving 13 bases between them. This CDR3 has 14 residues.

V usage is TRBV2 and J usage is TRBJ2-7; no clear D. The CDR3 loop spans 13 amino acids. Deletions cut 8 bases from V and 5 bases from J, with 16 bases between. Germline CDR1 and CDR2: SNHLY and FYNNEI. CDR3 loop: CASLSRFLDEQYF. As DNA, the CDR3 is TGTGCCAGCCTTAGCAGGTTTCTGGACGAGCAGTACTTC. Full variable domain (remainder filled in from reference TRBV2 and TRBJ2-7): EPEVTQTPSHQVTQMGQEVILRCVPISNHLYFYWYRQILGQKVEFLVSFYNNEISEKSEIFDDQFSVERPDGSNFTLKIRSTKLEDSAMYFCASLSRFLDEQYFGPGTRLTVT.

This clone was seen a few times. The genes are TRBV28 and TRBJ1-2; D gene ambiguous. The germline V gene has CDR1 MDHEN and CDR2 SYDVKM. Trimming removed 6 bases from V and 5 bases from J, with 13 bases in between. The CDR3 sequence is 13 residues long. Here the CDR3 reads CASSASQIYGYTF. CDR3 bases: TGTGCCAGCAGCGCGTCGCAGATTTATGGCTACACCTTC.

The table lists this clone with a few counts. The chain couples TRBV30 to TRBJ1-2; D remains ambiguous. The V end lost 3 bases, the J end lost 4 bases, and 15 bases lay between the germline ends. The CDR3 has 14 amino acids. Germline lookup yields CDR1 GTSNPN and CDR2 SVGIG (reference sequence). CDR3 in amino acids: CAWSRTGLVYGYTF. CDR3 in DNA: TGTGCCTGGAGCCGGACCGGACTTGTCTATGGCTACACCTTC.

This clone appeared a few times. The rearrangement links TRBV5-4 to TRBJ1-1, with 7 bases identical to TRBD1. The CDR3 covers 14 residues. Germline V gives CDR1 SGHNT, CDR2 YYREEE (reference sequence). With V trimmed by 0 bases and J by 3 bases, 2 bases remained unmatched. The DNA for the CDR3 is TGTGCCAGCAGCTTGGGGACAGGTGACACTGAAGCTTTCTTT. It codes for CASSLGTGDTEAFF.

The chain has TRBV5-6 and TRBJ1-4; the D is unclear. Trimming removed 0 bases from V and 6 bases from J, with 9 bases in between. Germline V gene lookup returns CDR1 SGHDT and CDR2 YYEEEE. This CDR3 spans 14 amino acids. The chain's CDR3 is CASSLDGSHEKLFF. CDR3 DNA sequence: TGTGCCAGCAGCTTGGACGGCAGCCATGAAAAACTGTTTTTT.

The rearrangement links TRBV27 to TRBJ1-1; a possible D gene is TRBD1 (5 bases). This CDR3 contains 14 residues. Germline lookup yields CDR1 MNHEY and CDR2 SMNVEV (reference sequence). The CDR3 nucleotides are TGTCCTCCTTGTCCCAGGGTGGAAGGAACTGAAGCTTTCTTT. Translation gives CPPCPRVEGTEAFF.

J is TRBJ2-2 and V is TRBV6-5; D perhaps matches TRBD1 (6 bases). Germline V gene sequence: CDR1 MNHEY, CDR2 SVGAGI. The CDR3 has 15 amino acids. V lost 2 bases and J 5 bases, leaving 12 bases between the germline ends. Here the CDR3 DNA reads TGTGCCAGCAGTTACCCACCACAGGGTACCGGGGAGCTGTTTTTT. Protein product: CASSYPPQGTGELFF.

The J gene is TRBJ1-2, the V gene TRBV7-8; D is uncertain. Germline CDR1 and CDR2: SGHVS and FQNEAQ. This CDR3 spans 13 amino acids. V was cut by 0 bases and J by 6 bases, with 8 bases left in between. CDR3 in DNA: TGTGCCAGCAGCTTAGCCGAGAGGAATGGCTACACCTTC. This gives the protein CASSLAERNGYTF.

J is TRBJ1-2 and V is TRBV7-2; 7 bases are shared with TRBD1. From germline, CDR1 is SGHTA and CDR2 FQGNSA. Trimming removed 2 bases from V and 4 bases from J; junction bases left unmatched: 16. CDR3 length: 18 residues. CDR3 nucleotides: TGTGCCAGCAGCTTAAGCCCCACAAACAGGGGTCGGTCCTATGGCTACACCTTC. This encodes CASSLSPTNRGRSYGYTF.

The chain uses TRBV14 and TRBJ1-2; no clear D. The germline V gene encodes CDR1 SGHDN and CDR2 FVKESK. The CDR3 consists of 12 residues. V was shortened by 0 bases and J by 8 bases, with 7 bases between the two germline ends. The CDR3 DNA is TGTGCCAGCAGCCAAGATCTTAGGGGCTACACCTTC. Translation gives CASSQDLRGYTF.

The chain carries TRBV9 and TRBJ2-5, with 7 nucleotides matching TRBD2. V dropped 0 bases and J dropped 6; count of bases not matched to a gene: 8. The CDR3 consists of 15 residues. Germline V gene lookup returns CDR1 SGDLS and CDR2 YYNGEE. The CDR3 protein is CASSVGTRGPQTQYF. CDR3 nucleotides: TGTGCCAGCAGCGTAGGGACTAGGGGTCCGCAGACCCAGTACTTC.

The gene calls are TRBV9 and TRBJ1-6; perhaps TRBD1 as D (6 bases). This CDR3 comprises 16 residues. The V and J ends lost 0 bases and 9 bases respectively, with 16 bases between them. Germline CDR1 SGDLS, CDR2 YYNGEE. Here the CDR3 reads CASSVEPGTRGSPLHF. In nucleotides, the CDR3 is TGTGCCAGCAGCGTAGAACCCGGGACCAGGGGTTCACCCCTCCACTTT.

The chain joins TRBV7-2 to TRBJ2-7, with D possibly matching TRBD2 (5 bases). Trimming shortened V by 1 base and J by 6 bases, and 16 bases separated the two germline ends. CDR1 SGHTA and CDR2 FQGNSA come from the germline V gene. The CDR3 extends over 15 amino acids. CDR3 in DNA: TGTGCCAGCAGCTTAGACTCGGGGATTAAGTCCGAGCAGTACTTC. Translating it yields CASSLDSGIKSEQYF.

The chain carries TRBV27 and TRBJ2-7, with 7 bases that match TRBD1. The germline V gene has CDR1 MNHEY and CDR2 SMNVEV (reference sequence). Trimming took 6 bases from V and 6 from J; bases not matched to a gene: 11. The CDR3 loop spans 14 amino acids. CDR3 amino acids: CASRLTGAGGEQYF. CDR3 DNA: TGTGCCAGCAGGCTTACAGGGGCCGGCGGCGAGCAGTACTTC.

The rearrangement links TRBV4-3 to TRBJ1-2; a possible D gene is TRBD1 (6 bases). Between the trimmed V and J ends, which lost 4 bases and 0 bases, there was a span of 9 bases. Per the germline V gene, CDR1 is LGHNA and CDR2 is YSLEER. The CDR3 is 14 residues long. CDR3 amino acids: CASSPGTTNYGYTF. For the CDR3, the DNA is TGCGCCAGCAGCCCCGGGACAACTAACTATGGCTACACCTTC.

This clone appeared once. V is TRBV5-6 and J is TRBJ2-1; D uncertain. The CDR3 is 12 residues long. V was trimmed by 4 bases and J by 12 bases, leaving 14 bases between them. The germline gives CDR1 SGHDT, CDR2 YYEEEE. CDR3 protein: CASSVSLAGQFF. The CDR3 coding sequence is TGTGCCAGCAGCGTGTCATTAGCAGGGCAGTTCTTC.

A note on this clone: Other DNA sequences in the same sample also yield this CDR3. The chain couples TRBV30 to TRBJ1-1; no clear D gene. Germline V lookup: CDR1 GTSNPN, CDR2 SVGIG (reference sequence). There are 11 residues in the CDR3. Trimming cost V 1 base and J 8 bases, with 8 bases left between them. The CDR3 DNA is TGTGCCTGGAGTGAGAAGTTGGAAGCTTTCTTT. Amino acid sequence: CAWSEKLEAFF. Full variable domain (rest looked up from reference TRBV30 and TRBJ1-1): SQTIHQWPATLVQPVGSPLSLECTVEGTSNPNLYWYRQAAGRGLQLLFYSVGIGQISSEVPQNLSASRPQDRQFILSSKKLLLSDSGFYLCAWSEKLEAFFGQGTRLTVV.